The sequence of this T cell receptor (beta chain) was determined in a study of blood T cell repertoires in COVID-19. Study background: Some COVID-19 samples were acute and others convalescent; all came from the United States, Italy and Spain. In each case, the material was cDNA or gDNA derived from T cells, B-cell-depleted T cells, or PBMCs.

Assignments of participants to cohorts depended upon their own reported clinical history. This clone was recorded once. Additional DNA sequences in this sample encode the identical CDR3. Original analysis: Counts of nucleated cells, estimated from reference gene primer amplification, were obtained. Profiling relied on immunoSEQ multiplex PCR, and the TCRdb table lists in-frame clones only, not all of them. V, J and clone size derive from that table, while D and trimming were established from the DNA sequence. The sample holds about 100,000 clones, approximately 86% seen once. Germline V gene lookup returns CDR1 SGDLS and CDR2 YYNGEE. Trimming stripped 0 bases from V and 4 bases from J, with 8 bases between. The length of the CDR3 is 14 residues.

The sequence came from a woman aged 45-59 years who had recovered from COVID-19. Sample: PBMCs or T cells enriched from blood (not recorded which). The chain links TRBV9 to TRBJ2-1; maybe TRBD1 (5 bases). The CDR3 loop is CASSVGGGYNEQFF. For the CDR3, the DNA is TGTGCCAGCAGCGTAGGGGGCGGATACAATGAGCAGTTCTTC.